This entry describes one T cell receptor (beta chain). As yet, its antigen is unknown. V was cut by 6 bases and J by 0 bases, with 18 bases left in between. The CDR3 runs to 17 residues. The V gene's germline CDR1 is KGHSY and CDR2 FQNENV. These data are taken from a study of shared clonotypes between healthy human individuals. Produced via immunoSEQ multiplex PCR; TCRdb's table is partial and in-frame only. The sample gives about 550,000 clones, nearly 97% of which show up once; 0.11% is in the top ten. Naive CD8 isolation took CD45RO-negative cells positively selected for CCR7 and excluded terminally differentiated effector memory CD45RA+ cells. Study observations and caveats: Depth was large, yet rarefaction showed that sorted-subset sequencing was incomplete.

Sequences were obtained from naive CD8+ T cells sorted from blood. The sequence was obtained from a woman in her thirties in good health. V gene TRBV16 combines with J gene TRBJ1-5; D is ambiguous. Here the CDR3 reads CASSRYAPGASNQPQHF. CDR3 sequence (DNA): TGTGCCAGCAGTCGCTATGCACCGGGAGCTAGCAATCAGCCCCAGCATTTT.